Shown below are 12 T cell receptor beta chains from a single sample sequenced in a study of cytomegalovirus exposure and HLA in healthy donors. Both 60 Vbeta primers and 13 Jbeta primers went into the PCR. TCRdb's copy holds only in-frame clones and misses some; the assay was immunoSEQ multiplex PCR. Of about 120,000 clones detected, about 84% appear once; the ten largest clones hold 3.5% to 4%. Input material: PBMCs. The receptors were sampled from a man aged 18-30 years in good health and CMV-seropositive.

V and J are TRBV5-1 and TRBJ1-2; D perhaps matches TRBD1 (6 bases). V was pared by 4 bases and J by 4 bases, with 20 bases between. In germline, CDR1 is SGHRS, CDR2 YFSETQ. The CDR3 is 16 residues long. For the CDR3, the DNA is TGCGCCAGCAGCAGACAGACGGGACAAGACTCCTATGGCTACACCTTC. This encodes CASSRQTGQDSYGYTF.

The table lists this clone with a few counts. The chain has TRBV4-3 and TRBJ2-7; weak D call: TRBD1 (5 bases). Between the trimmed V and J ends, which lost 1 base and 4 bases, there was a span of 8 bases. Germline lookup yields CDR1 LGHNA and CDR2 YSLEER. The CDR3 is 13 residues long. CDR3 amino acids: CASSQVKGYEQYF. CDR3 nucleotides: TGCGCCAGCAGCCAAGTTAAGGGGTACGAGCAGTACTTC.

The rearrangement links TRBV5-1 to TRBJ2-7, with D unclear. Germline V gene data show CDR1 as SGHRS and CDR2 as YFSETQ. V dropped 6 bases and J dropped 3 bases, with 13 bases sitting between them. The length of the CDR3 is 13 residues. The CDR3 bases are TGCGCCAGCACACTCTCGAAGCGCTACGAGCAGTACTTC. It translates to CASTLSKRYEQYF.

The V gene is TRBV4-1, the J gene TRBJ2-3; 8 bases agree with TRBD2. Germline loops: CDR1 MGHRA, CDR2 YSYEKL. J was trimmed by 2 bases and V by 4 bases; bases with no gene match: 2. CDR3 size: 14 residues. DNA for the CDR3: TGCGCCAGCAGCCGGACTAGCCCCACAGATACGCAGTATTTT. Translation: CASSRTSPTDTQYF.

For this clone: Other nucleotide sequences from this sample produce the same CDR3. V usage is TRBV7-9 and J usage is TRBJ1-6; possibly TRBD1 for D (6 bases). Trimming pared 3 bases from V and 0 bases from J, leaving 6 bases between. The CDR3 is 15 residues long. Germline V lookup: CDR1 SEHNR, CDR2 FQNEAQ (reference sequence). CDR3 DNA: TGTGCCAGCAGCTTGGACAGCTCCTATAATTCACCCCTCCACTTT. Protein product: CASSLDSSYNSPLHF.

The chain uses TRBV7-2 and TRBJ2-7; the match to TRBD1 covers 10 bases. This CDR3 region has 15 residues. The V gene's germline CDR1 is SGHTA and CDR2 FQGNSA. Trimming took 6 bases from V and 4 from J; bases not matched to a gene: 9. CDR3 amino acids: CASSYTTGGLYEQYF. DNA for the CDR3: TGTGCCAGCAGTTATACGACAGGGGGCCTGTACGAGCAGTACTTC.

In DNA, the CDR3 is TGTGCCAGCAGCCCCGACGCTGGACAGCAGTATGGCTACACCTTC. This gives the protein CASSPDAGQQYGYTF. The chain carries TRBV9 and TRBJ1-2, with a tentative D call TRBD1 (6 bases). The ends were cut back, 4 bases at V and 5 bases at J, with 18 bases in the middle. Germline V lookup: CDR1 SGDLS, CDR2 YYNGEE. The CDR3 loop spans 15 amino acids.

This clone was seen only once. The CDR3 DNA reads TGTGCCAGCAGCAAAGGGGTCGGGACAGGGGTCGAAAAACTGTTTTTT. Amino acids: CASSKGVGTGVEKLFF. This chain links TRBV7-8 with TRBJ1-4, with TRBD1 matching over 10 bases. J gave up 8 bases and V 5 bases, and 11 bases lay outside the gene matches. There are 16 residues in the CDR3. Germline-derived CDR1 and CDR2 are SGHVS and FQNEAQ.

This chain connects TRBV6-6 to TRBJ2-5; the D is unclear. V gave up 4 bases and J gave up 2 bases, with 8 bases separating them. Germline loops: CDR1 MNHNY, CDR2 SVGAGI (reference sequence). CDR3 length equals 13 residues. The CDR3 loop reads CASSSFSQETQYF. CDR3 sequence (DNA): TGTGCCAGCAGTTCTTTCTCTCAAGAGACCCAGTACTTC.

This chain joins TRBV11-2 and TRBJ1-6; D is uncertain. From germline, CDR1 is SGHAT and CDR2 FQNNGV. V gave up 1 base and J gave up 7 bases, with 8 bases separating them. The CDR3 sequence is 14 residues long. The CDR3 protein is CASSLVPQNSPLHF. CDR3 DNA: TGTGCCAGCAGCTTAGTTCCACAGAATTCACCCCTCCACTTT.

The chain joins TRBV5-4 to TRBJ1-2, with no clear D. The V end was cut by 5 bases, the J end by 6 bases, with 20 bases between. This CDR3 region has 15 residues. CDR1 is SGHNT and CDR2 is YYREEE in the germline V gene (reference sequence). Written as DNA, the CDR3 is TGTGCCAGCAGACGTTTTGGCGATAAAACAGATGGCTACACCTTC. The encoded protein is CASRRFGDKTDGYTF.

The rearrangement joins TRBV25-1 to TRBJ1-2, with 9 positions matching TRBD1. From germline, CDR1 is MGHDK and CDR2 SYGVNS. This CDR3 is 13 amino acids long. V lost 2 bases and J lost 8; bases outside the gene matches: 3. The CDR3 nucleotides read TGTGCCAGCAGTGAAAAGACAGGGGGGGGCTACACCTTC. This encodes CASSEKTGGGYTF.